The present T cell receptor beta chain was sequenced within a study of human T cells and chemical hapten exposure. Time point of the sample: patch test 2, 6 weeks after DPC sensitization. Sample treatment: therapeutic diphenylcyclopropenone sensitization with weekly scalp DPC. Total RNA extraction was carried out from unfractionated whole blood. This clonotype was observed many times. Each CDR3 protein gets one entry after TCRdb re-called the RACE reads with MiXCR. In the table there are 35,000 to 50,000 distinct CDR3 sequences, approximately 9.7% of which are singletons. The CDR3 has 14 amino acids. Germline trimming cut 0 bases from V and 5 bases from J; bases unmatched to any gene: 0. Germline lookup yields CDR1 SGHNT and CDR2 YYREEE (reference sequence).

The sequencing here drew on whole blood, taken in connection with sensitization to the hapten diphenylcyclopropenone (DPC). The sequence derives from a woman aged 25 to 39 with alopecia areata. Some clones in this sample may be carry-over from other donors' samples. The V call is TRBV5-4, the J call TRBJ2-2; TRBD2 aligns across 8 bases. CDR3 in amino acids: CASSLGLATGELFF. The CDR3 DNA reads TGTGCCAGCAGCTTGGGACTAGCGACCGGGGAGCTGTTTTTT.